The 8 T cell receptor beta chains in this list originate from one sample, sequenced in a study of T cells in tumors after PD-1 blockade. Produced via immunoSEQ multiplex PCR; TCRdb's table is partial and in-frame only. The repertoire holds around 25,000 clones, with around four fifths as singletons. Sample: PBMCs, taken after anti-PD-1 treatment. The receptors here all came from a human donor with basal cell carcinoma.

The table lists this clone with a count of one. The chain joins TRBV20-1 to TRBJ2-6; D unclear. Per germline, CDR1 DFQATT and CDR2 SNEGSKA (reference sequence). V lost 3 bases to trimming and J lost 2 bases, with 5 bases between them. The CDR3 totals 13 residues. The CDR3 DNA is TGCAGTGCTAGTGGGGCTGGGGCCAACGTCCTGACTTTC. Translated, it gives CSASGAGANVLTF.

The chain couples TRBV6-4 to TRBJ2-2; D remains ambiguous. Per germline, CDR1 MRHNA and CDR2 SNTAGT. This CDR3 contains 13 residues. V was trimmed by 4 bases and J by 3 bases, leaving 6 bases between them. The DNA for the CDR3 is TGTGCCAGCAGTGCCCATTACACCGGGGAGCTGTTTTTT. Its protein is CASSAHYTGELFF.

The CDR3 protein is CSVDKGPGPGEQFF. CDR3 sequence (DNA): TGCAGCGTTGATAAGGGGCCAGGTCCTGGTGAGCAGTTCTTC. The chain has TRBV29-1 and TRBJ2-1; tentative D call: TRBD1 (5 bases). Germline lookup yields CDR1 SQVTM and CDR2 ANQGSEA. The ends were cut back, 3 bases at V and 9 bases at J, with 18 bases in the middle. The CDR3 has 14 amino acids.

This clone was recorded once. The gene calls are TRBV3-1 (or the pseudogene TRBV3-2) and TRBJ2-1; possibly TRBD2 for D (7 bases). Germline V gene sequence: CDR1 LGHDT, CDR2 YNNKEL (reference sequence). V shed 4 bases and J shed 5 bases, with 27 bases lying between them. The CDR3 runs to 19 residues. CDR3 in DNA: TGTGCCAGCAGCCCGGTCGCCCTAGTGGGGGGGGCGGGAAACAATGAGCAGTTCTTC. It translates to CASSPVALVGGAGNNEQFF.

This chain links TRBV5-6 with TRBJ1-1; 8 bases map to TRBD1. From germline, CDR1 is SGHDT and CDR2 YYEEEE. The CDR3 runs to 14 residues. V gave up 3 bases and J gave up 4 bases; unmatched junction bases: 5. For the CDR3, the DNA is TGTGCCAGCAGCTGGACAGGGACGAGCACTGAAGCTTTCTTT. Its protein product is CASSWTGTSTEAFF.

This clone is a singleton in its sample. This chain joins TRBV5-1 and TRBJ2-5; D is unclear. Germline CDR1 reads SGHRS; CDR2 reads YFSETQ. The CDR3 loop spans 12 amino acids. Trimming cost V 4 bases and J 1 base, with 5 bases left between them. The CDR3 loop reads CASSGSQETQYF. CDR3 coding DNA: TGCGCCAGCAGCGGTAGCCAAGAGACCCAGTACTTC.

V and J are TRBV5-4 and TRBJ2-5; D is uncertain. The CDR3 length is 13 residues. The V end was cut by 6 bases, the J end by 4 bases, with 13 bases between. Looked up from germline, CDR1 is SGHNT and CDR2 is YYREEE (reference sequence). The CDR3 loop reads CASTTKPLETQYF. Here the CDR3 DNA reads TGTGCCAGCACTACTAAACCCCTAGAGACCCAGTACTTC.

The gene calls are TRBV5-6 and TRBJ1-1, with unresolved D. The CDR3 covers 13 residues. V shed 2 bases and J shed 0 bases, with 5 bases lying between them. Germline V gives CDR1 SGHDT, CDR2 YYEEEE. CDR3 region: CASSFLVNTEAFF. DNA of the CDR3: TGTGCCAGCAGCTTCTTGGTGAACACTGAAGCTTTCTTT.